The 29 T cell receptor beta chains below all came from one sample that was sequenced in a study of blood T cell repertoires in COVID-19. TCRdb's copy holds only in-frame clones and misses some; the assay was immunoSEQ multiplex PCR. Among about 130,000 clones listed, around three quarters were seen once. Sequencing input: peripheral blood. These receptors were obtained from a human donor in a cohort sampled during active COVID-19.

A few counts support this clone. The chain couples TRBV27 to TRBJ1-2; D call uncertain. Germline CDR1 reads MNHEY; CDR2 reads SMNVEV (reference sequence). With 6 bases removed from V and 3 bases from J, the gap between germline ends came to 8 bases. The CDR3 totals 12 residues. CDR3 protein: CASRREDYGYTF. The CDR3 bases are TGTGCCAGCAGGAGGGAAGACTATGGCTACACCTTC.

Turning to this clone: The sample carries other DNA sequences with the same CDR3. The CDR3 sequence: CASSPGQGYEQYF. The CDR3 DNA is TGTGCCAGCAGTCCGGGACAGGGCTACGAGCAGTACTTC. The rearrangement uses TRBV28 and TRBJ2-7; 9 nucleotides match TRBD1. V lost 5 bases and J lost 3; bases outside the gene matches: 2. Germline CDR1 is MDHEN and CDR2 is SYDVKM. The CDR3 runs to 13 residues.

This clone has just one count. The CDR3 nucleotides read TGCGCCAGCAGTCAATCCCGACAGGGTAGCACCGGGGAGCTGTTTTTT. Protein: CASSQSRQGSTGELFF. The gene calls are TRBV23-1 and TRBJ2-2; 7 bases map to TRBD1. TRBV23-1 qualifies as an ORF whose function is uncertain. V trimming: 0 bases; J trimming: 4 bases; junction bases outside the gene matches: 5. The CDR3 loop spans 16 amino acids.

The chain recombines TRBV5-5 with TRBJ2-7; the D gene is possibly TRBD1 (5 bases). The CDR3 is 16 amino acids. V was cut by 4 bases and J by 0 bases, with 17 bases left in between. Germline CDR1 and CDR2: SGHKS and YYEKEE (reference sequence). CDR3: CASSREPDTNSYEQYF. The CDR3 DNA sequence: TGTGCCAGCAGCAGGGAACCGGACACAAACTCCTACGAGCAGTACTTC.

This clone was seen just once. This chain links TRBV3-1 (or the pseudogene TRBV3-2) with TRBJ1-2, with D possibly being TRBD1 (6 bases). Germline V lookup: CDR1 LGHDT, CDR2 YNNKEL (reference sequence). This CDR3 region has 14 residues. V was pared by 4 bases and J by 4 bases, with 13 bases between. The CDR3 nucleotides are TGTGCCAGCAGCCGTCTGGGGGGGCTCTATGGCTACACCTTC. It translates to CASSRLGGLYGYTF.

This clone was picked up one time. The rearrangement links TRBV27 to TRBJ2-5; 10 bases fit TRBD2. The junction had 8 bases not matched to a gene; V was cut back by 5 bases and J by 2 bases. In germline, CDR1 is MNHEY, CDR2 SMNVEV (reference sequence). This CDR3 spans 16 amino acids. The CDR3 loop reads CASSPHPSGGQETQYF. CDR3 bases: TGTGCCAGCAGTCCTCATCCTAGCGGGGGACAAGAGACCCAGTACTTC.

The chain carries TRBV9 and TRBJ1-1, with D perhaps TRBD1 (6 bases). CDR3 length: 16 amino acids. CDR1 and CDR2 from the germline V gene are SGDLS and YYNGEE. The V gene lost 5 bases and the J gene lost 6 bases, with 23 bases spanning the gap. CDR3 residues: CASSSGALSARSEAFF. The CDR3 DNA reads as TGTGCCAGCAGTTCAGGGGCCCTTTCCGCGAGGTCTGAAGCTTTCTTT.

The CDR3 here is CASGPNDRRGEQYF. The CDR3 DNA is TGTGCTAGTGGCCCTAACGACAGGCGAGGGGAGCAGTACTTC. V gene TRBV12-5 combines with J gene TRBJ2-7; tentative D call: TRBD1 (6 bases). CDR3 size: 14 residues. Germline CDR1 LGHNT, CDR2 FRNRAP. Trimming cost V 6 bases and J 7 bases, with 19 bases left between them.

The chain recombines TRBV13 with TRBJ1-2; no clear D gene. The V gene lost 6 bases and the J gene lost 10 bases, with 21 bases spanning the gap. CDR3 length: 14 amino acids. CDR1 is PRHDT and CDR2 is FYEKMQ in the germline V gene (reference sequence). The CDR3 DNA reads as TGTGCCAGCAGTCAGGTGTCAGGCCCAAGATACTACACCTTC. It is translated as CASSQVSGPRYYTF.

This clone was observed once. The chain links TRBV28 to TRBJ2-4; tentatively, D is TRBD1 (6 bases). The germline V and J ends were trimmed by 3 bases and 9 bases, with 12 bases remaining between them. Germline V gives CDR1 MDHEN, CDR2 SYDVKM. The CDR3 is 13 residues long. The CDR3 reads CASSFPGVSIQYF. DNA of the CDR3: TGTGCCAGCAGTTTTCCAGGGGTGAGCATTCAGTACTTC.

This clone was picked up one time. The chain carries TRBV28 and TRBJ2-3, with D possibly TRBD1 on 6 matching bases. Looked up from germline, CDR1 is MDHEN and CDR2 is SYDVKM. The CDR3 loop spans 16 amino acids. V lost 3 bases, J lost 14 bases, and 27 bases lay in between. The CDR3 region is CASSFGDPTGSGRPYF. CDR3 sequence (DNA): TGTGCCAGCAGTTTTGGGGACCCGACAGGTTCCGGTAGGCCGTATTTT.

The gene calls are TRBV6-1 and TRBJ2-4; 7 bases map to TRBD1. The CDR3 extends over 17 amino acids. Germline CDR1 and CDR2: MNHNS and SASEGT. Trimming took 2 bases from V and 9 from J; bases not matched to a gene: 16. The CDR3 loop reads CASSEYPFSGGAVIQYF. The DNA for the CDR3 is TGTGCCAGCAGTGAATACCCCTTCTCAGGGGGAGCGGTCATTCAGTACTTC.

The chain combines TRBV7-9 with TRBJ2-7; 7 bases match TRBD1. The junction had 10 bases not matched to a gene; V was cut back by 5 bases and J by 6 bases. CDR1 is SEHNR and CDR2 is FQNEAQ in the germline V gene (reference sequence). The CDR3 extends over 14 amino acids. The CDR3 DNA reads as TGTGCCAGCAGCACAGGGACAGAAGTTAGCGAGCAGTACTTC. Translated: CASSTGTEVSEQYF. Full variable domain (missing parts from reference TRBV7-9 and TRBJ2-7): DTGVSQNPRHKITKRGQNVTFRCDPISEHNRLYWYRQTLGQGPEFLTYFQNEAQLEKSRLLSDRFSAERPKGSFSTLEIQRTEQGDSAMYLCASSTGTEVSEQYFGPGTRLTVT.

The CDR3 is CAISGQESGNTIYF. As DNA, the CDR3 is TGTGCCATCAGTGGACAGGAGAGTGGAAACACCATATATTTT. The chain combines TRBV10-3 with TRBJ1-3; D might be TRBD1 (6 bases). Germline-derived CDR1 and CDR2 are ENHRY and SYGVKD. The CDR3 runs to 14 residues. V lost 4 bases and J lost 3, with 10 bases in between.

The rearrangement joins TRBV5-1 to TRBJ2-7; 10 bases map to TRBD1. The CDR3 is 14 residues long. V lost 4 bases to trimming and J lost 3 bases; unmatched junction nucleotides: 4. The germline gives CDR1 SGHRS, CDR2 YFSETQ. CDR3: CASSTGTGDYEQYF. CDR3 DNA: TGCGCCAGCAGCACCGGGACAGGGGACTACGAGCAGTACTTC.

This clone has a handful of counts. The CDR3, as DNA: TGTGCCAGCAGCCAATTGTCGGGGGTGAACACTGAAGCTTTCTTT. This gives the protein CASSQLSGVNTEAFF. This sequence joins TRBV3-1 (or the pseudogene TRBV3-2) and TRBJ1-1, with D tentatively TRBD1 (5 bases). The CDR3 runs to 15 residues. Germline-derived CDR1 and CDR2 are LGHDT and YNNKEL (reference sequence). Trimming stripped 2 bases from V and 0 bases from J, with 10 bases between.

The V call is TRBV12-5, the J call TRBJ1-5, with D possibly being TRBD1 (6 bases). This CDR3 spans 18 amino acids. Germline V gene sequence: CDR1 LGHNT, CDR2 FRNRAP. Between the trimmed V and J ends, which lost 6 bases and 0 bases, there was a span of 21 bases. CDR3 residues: CASGPPPQGPYSNQPQHF. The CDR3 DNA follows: TGTGCTAGTGGACCACCGCCACAGGGACCCTATAGCAATCAGCCCCAGCATTTT.

The CDR3 coding sequence is TGTGCCAGCAGTTTCCAGGGAAACATTCAGTACTTC. Translating gives CASSFQGNIQYF. The chain couples TRBV12-3 or TRBV12-4 to TRBJ2-4, with a possible D match to TRBD1 (5 bases). CDR3 length: 12 amino acids. V was pared by 3 bases and J by 6 bases, with 6 bases between.

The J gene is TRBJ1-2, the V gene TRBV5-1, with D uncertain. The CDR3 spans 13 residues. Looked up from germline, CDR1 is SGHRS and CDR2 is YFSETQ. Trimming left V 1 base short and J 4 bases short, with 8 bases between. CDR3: CASSLNGVYGYTF. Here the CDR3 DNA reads TGCGCCAGCAGCTTGAACGGGGTCTATGGCTACACCTTC.

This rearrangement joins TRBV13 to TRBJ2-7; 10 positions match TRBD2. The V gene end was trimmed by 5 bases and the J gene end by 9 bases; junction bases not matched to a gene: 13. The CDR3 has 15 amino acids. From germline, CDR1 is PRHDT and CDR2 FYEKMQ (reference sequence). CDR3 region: CASSLEASGGSPQYF. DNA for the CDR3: TGTGCCAGCAGCCTCGAAGCTAGCGGGGGTTCACCGCAGTACTTC.

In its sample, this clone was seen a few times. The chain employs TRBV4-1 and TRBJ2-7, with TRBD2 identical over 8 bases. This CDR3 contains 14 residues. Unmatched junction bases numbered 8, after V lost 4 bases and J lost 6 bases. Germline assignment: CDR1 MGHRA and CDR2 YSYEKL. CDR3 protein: CASSPSKTSAEQYF. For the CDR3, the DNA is TGCGCCAGCAGCCCCAGTAAGACTAGCGCCGAGCAGTACTTC.

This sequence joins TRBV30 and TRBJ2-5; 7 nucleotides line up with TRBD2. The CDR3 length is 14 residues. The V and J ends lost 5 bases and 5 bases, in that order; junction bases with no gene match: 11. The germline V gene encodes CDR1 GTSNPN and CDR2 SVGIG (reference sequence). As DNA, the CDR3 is TGTGCCTGGGCAACTAGCGTAAAGAGGGAGACCCAGTACTTC. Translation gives CAWATSVKRETQYF.

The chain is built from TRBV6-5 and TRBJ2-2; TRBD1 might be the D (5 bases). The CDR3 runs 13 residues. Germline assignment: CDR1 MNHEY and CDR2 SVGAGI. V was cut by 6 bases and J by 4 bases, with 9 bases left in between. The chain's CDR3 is CASRQGTTGELFF. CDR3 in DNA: TGTGCCAGCAGGCAGGGCACCACCGGGGAGCTGTTTTTT.

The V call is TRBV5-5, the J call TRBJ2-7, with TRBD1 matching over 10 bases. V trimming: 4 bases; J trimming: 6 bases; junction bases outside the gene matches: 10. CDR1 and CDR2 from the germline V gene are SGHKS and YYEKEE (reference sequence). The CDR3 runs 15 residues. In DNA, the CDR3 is TGTGCCAGCAGCCCGACCAGACAGGGGGCAGGCGAGCAGTACTTC. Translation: CASSPTRQGAGEQYF. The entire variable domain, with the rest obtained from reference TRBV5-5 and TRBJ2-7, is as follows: DAGVTQSPTHLIKTRGQQVTLRCSPISGHKSVSWYQQVLGQGPQFIFQYYEKEERGRGNFPDRFSARQFPNYSSELNVNALLLGDSALYLCASSPTRQGAGEQYFGPGTRLTVT.

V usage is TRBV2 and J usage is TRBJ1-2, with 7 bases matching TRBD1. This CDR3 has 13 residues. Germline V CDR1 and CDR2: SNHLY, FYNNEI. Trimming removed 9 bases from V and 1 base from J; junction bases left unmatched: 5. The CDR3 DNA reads TGTGCCAGGGAACAGGGGAATAACTATGGCTACACCTTC. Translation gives CAREQGNNYGYTF.

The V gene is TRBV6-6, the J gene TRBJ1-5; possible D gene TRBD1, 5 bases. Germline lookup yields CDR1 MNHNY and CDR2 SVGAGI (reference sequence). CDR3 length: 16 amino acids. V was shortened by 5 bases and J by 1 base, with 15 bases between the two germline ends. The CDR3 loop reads CASSPDTLGSNQPQHF. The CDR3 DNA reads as TGTGCCAGCAGTCCGGACACGCTAGGGAGCAATCAGCCCCAGCATTTT.

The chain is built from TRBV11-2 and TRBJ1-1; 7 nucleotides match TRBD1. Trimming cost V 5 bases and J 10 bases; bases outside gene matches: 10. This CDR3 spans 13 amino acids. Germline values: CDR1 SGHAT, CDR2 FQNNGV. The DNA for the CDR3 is TGTGCCAGCAGCACTGACAGGGCCCTTGGAGCTTTCTTT. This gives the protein CASSTDRALGAFF.

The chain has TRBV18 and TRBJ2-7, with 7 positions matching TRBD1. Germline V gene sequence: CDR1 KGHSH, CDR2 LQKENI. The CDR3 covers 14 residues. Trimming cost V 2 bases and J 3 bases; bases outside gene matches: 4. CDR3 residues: CASSPRAGGYEQYF. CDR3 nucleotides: TGTGCCAGCTCACCAAGGGCAGGGGGCTACGAGCAGTACTTC.

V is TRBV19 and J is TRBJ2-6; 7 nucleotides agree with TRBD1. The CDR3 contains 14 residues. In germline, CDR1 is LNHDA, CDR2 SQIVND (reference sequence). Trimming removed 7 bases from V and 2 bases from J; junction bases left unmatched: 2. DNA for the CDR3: TGTGCCAGTAAACAGGGGACTGGGGCCAACGTCCTGACTTTC. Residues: CASKQGTGANVLTF.